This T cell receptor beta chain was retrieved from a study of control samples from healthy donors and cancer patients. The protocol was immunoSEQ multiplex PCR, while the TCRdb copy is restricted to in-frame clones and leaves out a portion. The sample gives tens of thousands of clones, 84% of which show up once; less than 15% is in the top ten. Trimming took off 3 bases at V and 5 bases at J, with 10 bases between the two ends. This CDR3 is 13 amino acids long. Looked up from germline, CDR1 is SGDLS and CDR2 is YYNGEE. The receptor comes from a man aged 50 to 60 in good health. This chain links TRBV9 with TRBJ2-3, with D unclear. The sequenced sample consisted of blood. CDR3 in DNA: TGTGCCAGCAGCGCCTCTCCGCGAGATACGCAGTATTTT. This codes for CASSASPRDTQYF.